This T cell receptor beta chain was observed in a study of T-cell reconstitution after alpha-beta-depleted transplantation in children. Study-wide results and caveats: Some patients owed their high day-60 TCRbeta diversity to surviving recipient T cells and thymic progenitors.

Preparing the TCRbeta library involved the use of unique molecular identifiers. TCRdb re-derived calls from the PCR reads in MiXCR, one entry per CDR3 protein. Here the sample spans fewer than 550,000 distinct CDR3 sequences, about an eighth being singletons. V lost 1 base, J lost 1 base, and 8 bases lay in between. The CDR3 covers 15 residues. Looked up from germline, CDR1 is SGHTA and CDR2 is FQGNSA. Only a few counts were recorded for this clonotype. The antigen remains undetermined. The sequence was obtained from a female patient aged 2-10 years who had a stem cell transplant for aplastic anemia, so the T cells may come from the graft donor. J is TRBJ1-3 and V is TRBV7-2; D is possibly TRBD1 (5 bases). The material was PBMCs, mostly from graft donor cells, obtained 180 days after TCRalphabeta/CD19-depleted stem cell transplant. CDR3 bases: TGTGCCAGCAGCTTAGGGGGCAATTCTGGAAACACCATATATTTT. This gives the protein CASSLGGNSGNTIYF.